Each of the 21 T cell receptor beta chains below was sequenced from the same sample in a study of shared clonotypes between healthy human individuals (dated by TCRdb to the early 2020s). Receptor amplification or capture employed the immunoSEQ multiplex PCR assay. As stored in TCRdb, this immuneACCESS dataset retains in-frame rearrangements with V and J assigned. A fraction of the clones does not appear; measured against another copy, unresolved V genes explain less than half of the discrepancy, and the remainder lacks a known reason. For this sample the table gives 1,400,000 or so clones, of which approximately 98.5% were detected only once. The top ten clonotypes cover approximately 0.4% of the sample. Specimen: naive CD4+ T cells sorted from blood. The intended sense of this specimen's cell subset or site label: CD45RA+ positively selected. These receptors were obtained from a man aged 30 to 45 in good health.

V is TRBV28 and J is TRBJ2-5, with D hard to call. Trimming removed 6 bases from V and 5 bases from J, with 7 bases in between. The CDR3 has 11 residues. Germline CDR1 is MDHEN and CDR2 is SYDVKM. The CDR3 region is CASRSMETQYF. The DNA of the CDR3 is TGTGCCAGCAGATCGATGGAGACCCAGTACTTC.

This clone was observed once. The chain combines TRBV5-1 with TRBJ2-7; possible D gene TRBD1, 6 bases. V gave up 4 bases and J gave up 3 bases, with 17 bases separating them. The CDR3 is 15 amino acids. Germline assignment: CDR1 SGHRS and CDR2 YFSETQ. CDR3 amino acids: CASSHQGTGNYEQYF. The CDR3 coding sequence is TGCGCCAGCAGCCACCAGGGGACGGGGAACTACGAGCAGTACTTC.

CDR3 bases: TGTGCCAGCAGCGAGGGGGGGAGCACAGATACGCAGTATTTT. Its translation: CASSEGGSTDTQYF. The V and J genes are TRBV9 and TRBJ2-3, with TRBD2 as a possible D gene (7 bases). Trimming took 3 bases from V and 0 from J, leaving 8 bases between them. CDR3 length: 14 amino acids. Germline V CDR1 and CDR2: SGDLS, YYNGEE.

V usage is TRBV28 and J usage is TRBJ2-1; possible D gene TRBD2, 7 bases. This CDR3 is 15 amino acids long. Germline CDR1 reads MDHEN; CDR2 reads SYDVKM. V lost 6 bases and J lost 7, with 19 bases in between. The CDR3 nucleotides are TGTGCCAGCAGACCAGGGGCGGGAGATCGTAATGAGCAGTTCTTC. Its protein product is CASRPGAGDRNEQFF.

The rearrangement links TRBV11-3 to TRBJ2-6, with D perhaps TRBD2 (6 bases). Looked up from germline, CDR1 is SGHNT and CDR2 is YENEEA. The V and J ends lost 2 bases and 1 base respectively, with 12 bases between them. The CDR3 runs 17 residues. In DNA form, the CDR3 reads TGTGCCAGCAGCTTAAGTGCAGGAGGGTCTGGGGCCAACGTCCTGACTTTC. It encodes CASSLSAGGSGANVLTF.

In this sample, this clone turned up once. The V call is TRBV5-1, the J call TRBJ2-1; possible D gene TRBD2, 5 bases. This CDR3 contains 16 residues. The germline gives CDR1 SGHRS, CDR2 YFSETQ. Between the trimmed V and J ends, which lost 4 bases and 0 bases, there was a span of 14 bases. The CDR3 sequence is CASSGTSRSSYNEQFF. The CDR3 DNA reads as TGCGCCAGCAGCGGTACTAGTAGAAGCTCCTACAATGAGCAGTTCTTC.

This chain links TRBV7-9 with TRBJ1-5; perhaps TRBD1 as D (6 bases). CDR3 length equals 14 residues. Deletions cut 5 bases from V and 3 bases from J, with 11 bases between. Germline V gene data show CDR1 as SEHNR and CDR2 as FQNEAQ (reference sequence). CDR3 nucleotide sequence: TGTGCCAGCAGCCGGAGGGGGGCCAATCAGCCCCAGCATTTT. As protein: CASSRRGANQPQHF. Complete variable domain (other parts from reference TRBV7-9 and TRBJ1-5): DTGVSQNPRHKITKRGQNVTFRCDPISEHNRLYWYRQTLGQGPEFLTYFQNEAQLEKSRLLSDRFSAERPKGSFSTLEIQRTEQGDSAMYLCASSRRGANQPQHFGDGTRLSIL.

The rearrangement links TRBV2 to TRBJ2-3; 12 bases map to TRBD2. CDR1 SNHLY and CDR2 FYNNEI come from the germline V gene. The junction had 10 bases not matched to a gene; V was cut back by 2 bases and J by 4 bases. This CDR3 contains 18 residues. This CDR3 is CASSESAASGRVADTQYF. The CDR3 DNA sequence: TGTGCCAGCAGTGAAAGTGCGGCTAGCGGGAGGGTGGCAGATACGCAGTATTTT.

This chain uses TRBV2 with TRBJ2-7; D possibly corresponds to TRBD2 (7 bases). This CDR3 is built from 15 residues. With 2 bases removed from V and 2 bases from J, the gap between germline ends came to 13 bases. Germline V gives CDR1 SNHLY, CDR2 FYNNEI. CDR3 protein: CASSERGGEPYEQYF. The CDR3 DNA sequence: TGTGCCAGCAGTGAAAGGGGGGGGGAGCCCTACGAGCAGTACTTC.

This rearrangement joins TRBV10-3 to TRBJ2-1, with 16 bases matching TRBD2. J lost 9 bases, V lost 2 bases, and 4 bases had no gene match. The germline V gene encodes CDR1 ENHRY and CDR2 SYGVKD. The CDR3 runs to 16 residues. The CDR3 nucleotides are TGTGCCATCAGTGAGGGGACTAGCGGGAGGGCGGGTGAGCAGTTCTTC. Its translation is CAISEGTSGRAGEQFF.

The CDR3 coding sequence is TGTGCCAGCAGCGTCAGGGAACGGGGTGAAAAACTGTTTTTT. The encoded protein is CASSVRERGEKLFF. This chain connects TRBV9 to TRBJ1-4, with D perhaps TRBD1 (5 bases). The CDR3 totals 14 residues. The germline V gene encodes CDR1 SGDLS and CDR2 YYNGEE. V was pared by 2 bases and J by 7 bases, with 12 bases between.

This chain connects TRBV5-4 to TRBJ2-1, with 7 bases aligning to TRBD2. Germline values: CDR1 SGHNT, CDR2 YYREEE (reference sequence). The CDR3 contains 13 residues. V lost 3 bases and J lost 9; bases outside the gene matches: 6. In nucleotides, the CDR3 is TGTGCCAGCAGCTGGGACTATGAAGGTGAGCAGTTCTTC. This gives the protein CASSWDYEGEQFF.

V gene TRBV25-1 combines with J gene TRBJ1-1, with 7 nucleotides matching TRBD1. In germline, CDR1 is MGHDK, CDR2 SYGVNS. The CDR3 is made up of 14 amino acids. V trimming: 3 bases; J trimming: 1 base; junction bases outside the gene matches: 2. Written as DNA, the CDR3 is TGTGCCAGCAGTGATTGGACAGGGAACACTGAAGCTTTCTTT. It specifies CASSDWTGNTEAFF.

J is TRBJ2-2 and V is TRBV28; 8 bases fit TRBD1. This CDR3 has 15 residues. Germline V gives CDR1 MDHEN, CDR2 SYDVKM. J gave up 5 bases and V 2 bases, and 4 bases lay outside the gene matches. This CDR3 reads CASSLGRGRTGELFF. CDR3 coding DNA: TGTGCCAGCAGTTTAGGCAGGGGGCGAACCGGGGAGCTGTTTTTT.

The chain is built from TRBV7-2 and TRBJ2-7; 10 bases are a match to TRBD2. The V and J ends lost 4 bases and 7 bases, in that order; junction bases with no gene match: 10. This CDR3 has 15 amino acids. Germline V gene sequence: CDR1 SGHTA, CDR2 FQGNSA. CDR3 protein: CASSYPGLAPYEQYF. The CDR3 region has the DNA TGTGCCAGCAGCTACCCGGGACTAGCGCCTTATGAGCAGTACTTC.

The J gene is TRBJ2-7, the V gene TRBV5-1; possible D gene TRBD2, 5 bases. Germline CDR1 reads SGHRS; CDR2 reads YFSETQ. Trimming stripped 1 base from V and 2 bases from J, with 13 bases between. The CDR3 runs 15 residues. The CDR3 region has the DNA TGCGCCAGCAGCTTGTGGAGCGGTCCAACCTACGAGCAGTACTTC. Its protein is CASSLWSGPTYEQYF.

The V and J genes are TRBV7-9 and TRBJ2-3; TRBD1 or TRBD2 may be the D gene (5 bases each). This CDR3 spans 18 amino acids. The germline CDR1 and CDR2 sequences are SEHNR and FQNEAQ (reference sequence). V was clipped by 0 bases and J by 0 bases, with 16 bases between them. The chain's CDR3 is CASSLAGEPSTSTDTQYF. Here the CDR3 DNA reads TGTGCCAGCAGCTTAGCGGGGGAACCATCTACTAGCACAGATACGCAGTATTTT. Full variable domain (remainder filled in from reference TRBV7-9 and TRBJ2-3): DTGVSQNPRHKITKRGQNVTFRCDPISEHNRLYWYRQTLGQGPEFLTYFQNEAQLEKSRLLSDRFSAERPKGSFSTLEIQRTEQGDSAMYLCASSLAGEPSTSTDTQYFGPGTRLTVL.

This chain uses TRBV5-4 with TRBJ2-1; D uncertain. The V end lost 0 bases, the J end lost 4 bases, and 5 bases lay between the germline ends. Per germline, CDR1 SGHNT and CDR2 YYREEE (reference sequence). CDR3 length: 13 residues. The DNA for the CDR3 is TGTGCCAGCAGCTTGGTGGATTACAATGAGCAGTTCTTC. This translates into CASSLVDYNEQFF.

The genes are TRBV15 and TRBJ2-7; TRBD2 matches at 8 bases. The germline V gene has CDR1 LNHNV and CDR2 YYDKDF (reference sequence). CDR3 length: 15 residues. V shed 2 bases, J shed 7 bases, and the junction held 10 bases outside the gene matches. CDR3 nucleotide sequence: TGTGCCACCAGCAGACCGGGAGGGCCGTCGTGGGAGCAGTACTTC. It codes for CATSRPGGPSWEQYF.

V is TRBV27 and J is TRBJ2-1, with 8 positions matching TRBD2. The junction had 11 bases not matched to a gene; V was cut back by 10 bases and J by 0 bases. This CDR3 region has 16 residues. Germline loops: CDR1 MNHEY, CDR2 SMNVEV (reference sequence). CDR3 region: CATSRASGLSYNEQFF. The CDR3 DNA is TGTGCCACTTCCCGGGCTAGCGGGCTCTCCTACAATGAGCAGTTCTTC.

The J gene is TRBJ1-5, the V gene TRBV28; D is perhaps TRBD1 (6 bases). The CDR3 has 15 residues. Trimming stripped 6 bases from V and 11 bases from J, with 23 bases between. Germline-derived CDR1 and CDR2 are MDHEN and SYDVKM. The CDR3 sequence: CASSAAAGDSSAQHF. The CDR3 DNA follows: TGTGCCAGCAGCGCAGCAGCAGGGGATTCATCGGCCCAGCATTTT.